This TCR beta chain is from a study of blood T cells in healthy people across ages. General study results and limits: Naive CD4+ cell counts and diversity both ran higher in long-lived than in aged donors.

Comment on this clonotype: Its cognate antigen is unknown. The junction does not match germline at one end; this may be a read error.

Alongside a J-beta primer mix, a sample-barcoded 5' primer served in a second PCR lasting about 6 to 12 cycles. From the 5' RACE reads, TCRdb called clonotypes with MiXCR, one entry per CDR3 protein. The profile shows 790,000 or so distinct CDR3 sequences, roughly 50% of them singletons. Total RNA was extracted at no less than 6 micrograms per sample. The V gene's germline CDR1 is DFQATT and CDR2 SNEGSKA (reference sequence). The CDR3 consists of 13 residues. The sequenced sample consisted of blood. The sequence was obtained from a man between 40 and 49 years old in good health. The chain has TRBV20-1 and TRBJ2-5; 7 bases line up with TRBD1. With the DNA end fitting TRBJ2-7 better, the J assignment may be wrong. CDR3 sequence reads: CSARVQGSSEQYF. CDR3 sequence (DNA): TGCAGTGCTAGAGTACAGGGGTCCTCCGAGCAGTACTTC.